This T cell receptor (beta chain) came from a study of shared clonotypes between healthy human individuals. Per germline, CDR1 SGHTA and CDR2 FQGNSA. The CDR3 is made up of 17 amino acids. V lost 3 bases and J lost 1, with 13 bases in between. Cells designated naive CD8 were CD45RO-negative and were positively selected for CCR7, with terminally differentiated effector memory CD45RA+ cells excluded. The data were produced by immunoSEQ multiplex PCR, yet TCRdb's version contains in-frame clones alone and is incomplete. The sample holds millions of clones, approximately 94% seen once. The sample taken for sequencing was naive CD8+ T cells sorted from blood. The receptor comes from a man aged 18 to 29 in good health. The gene calls are TRBV7-2 and TRBJ2-6; D not resolved. This chain's CDR3 is CASSFPLLVSGANVLTF. CDR3 in DNA: TGTGCCAGCAGCTTCCCTCTCCTAGTATCTGGGGCCAACGTCCTGACTTTC.